This T cell receptor (beta chain) comes out of a study of shared clonotypes between healthy human individuals. Clones were read by immunoSEQ multiplex PCR, and TCRdb kept only the in-frame ones, dropping some. The sample consists of fewer than 3 million clones, less than 95% of them appearing once. This CDR3 is 13 amino acids long. The germline V gene has CDR1 LNHDA and CDR2 SQIVND (reference sequence). Deletions cut 0 bases from V and 4 bases from J, with 3 bases between. Specimen: naive CD4+ T cells from PBMCs. Subset here: CD45RA+ positively selected. The sequence was obtained from a man aged 18 to 29 in good health. Some clones in this sample may be carry-over from other donors' samples. J is TRBJ2-2 and V is TRBV19, with D unclear. CDR3 sequence: CASSIDSTGELFF. CDR3 nucleotides: TGTGCCAGTAGTATAGACAGCACCGGGGAGCTGTTTTTT.